Listed below are T cell receptor beta chains from one sample, sequenced in a study of OX40 agonist ivuxolimab in advanced cancers. Clones were read by immunoSEQ multiplex PCR, and TCRdb kept only the in-frame ones, dropping some. Of 50,000 to 75,000 clones listed, 87% are singletons. The starting material was CD4+ or CD8+ T cells sorted from blood, obtained in a trial of the OX40 agonist ivuxolimab. The receptors come from an adult with an advanced solid tumor such as melanoma, head and neck, liver or kidney cancer. CDR3s include the opening cysteine and the closing phenylalanine or tryptophan. D genes are given only for firm matches. Some rows have no size entry. The others give once, few or many, or a class for an expanded clone.

cdr3_nt cdr3_aa j_call v_call clone_size d_call
TGTGCCTTAACCGACGGTAGACAAGAGACCCAGTACTTC CALTDGRQETQYF TRBJ2-5 TRBV30 - -
TGTGCCATCAGCCTCGGACGGGGAGGGGAGCAGTACTTC CAISLGRGGEQYF TRBJ2-7 TRBV10-3 once TRBD2
TGTGCCAGCAGCTTACGGGGTGGTAGCAATCAGCCCCAGCATTTT CASSLRGGSNQPQHF TRBJ1-5 TRBV7-3 - -
TGTGCCAGCAGTGATTATGAGGGACAGCCCCAGCATTTT CASSDYEGQPQHF TRBJ1-5 TRBV6-1 - -
TGTGCCAGTAGTATGACTGTACTTAGCACAGATACGCAGTATTTT CASSMTVLSTDTQYF TRBJ2-3 TRBV19 - -
TGTGCCTGGAGTGCCCCCGGGACAGCCTATCTATATGGCTACACCTTC CAWSAPGTAYLYGYTF TRBJ1-2 TRBV30 - TRBD1
TGTGCCAGCAGCCTAGCGGGAGAGGTTCAAGAGACCCAGTACTTC CASSLAGEVQETQYF TRBJ2-5 TRBV6-1 - TRBD2
TGTGCCAGCAGCCCGACAGCCAGCTCTGGAAACACCATATATTTT CASSPTASSGNTIYF TRBJ1-3 TRBV7-2 - -
TGTGCCAGCAGCTTTAGTCCAGGTTGGGGAAACACTGAAGCTTTCTTT CASSFSPGWGNTEAFF TRBJ1-1 TRBV7-2 once -
TGTGCCAGCAGACTAACAGTCTCTGGGGTCTACGAGCAGTACTTC CASRLTVSGVYEQYF TRBJ2-7 TRBV6-5 - -
TGTGCCAGCAGCCAGGACATCAGCTCCTACAATGAGCAGTTCTTC CASSQDISSYNEQFF TRBJ2-1 TRBV5-1 - -
TGCCTGCTCGGTAATCAGCCCCAGCATTTT CLLGNQPQHF TRBJ1-5 TRBV10-1 few -
TGTGCAAGTCGCTTCTTCCCGATGGGGGACTCCTACAATGAGCAGTTCTTC CASRFFPMGDSYNEQFF TRBJ2-1 TRBV12-2 - -
TGTGCCAGCAGCTGGGGGTTAAGGGGCACAGATACGCAGTATTTT CASSWGLRGTDTQYF TRBJ2-3 TRBV27 - -
TGTGCCAGCAGTTACTTCGGGGCCGAGCAGTACTTC CASSYFGAEQYF TRBJ2-7 TRBV6-6 - -
TGTGCCAGCAGCTTAGGTACAGGGTTATTGGATTCACCCCTCCACTTT CASSLGTGLLDSPLHF TRBJ1-6 TRBV7-6 - -
TGTGCCAGCAGCTTAGTAGCGGGAGGGAGAGGGGGAGAGACCCAGTACTTC CASSLVAGGRGGETQYF TRBJ2-5 TRBV11-2 - TRBD2
TGTGCCAGCAGTCCTCAGTGGAGGGCCAGGACAAGCTCCTACGAGCAGTACTTC CASSPQWRARTSSYEQYF TRBJ2-7 TRBV27 - -
TGTGCCAGTAGCGCCGGATGGGACTCAGATACGCAGTATTTT CASSAGWDSDTQYF TRBJ2-3 TRBV19 - -
TGTGCCACCAGCAGAAATGAAAAAGAGACCCAGTACTTC CATSRNEKETQYF TRBJ2-5 TRBV15 - -
TGTGCCAGCAGCTTATCTCAGGAAGGATCCGAGCAGTACTTC CASSLSQEGSEQYF TRBJ2-7 TRBV7-2 - -
TGTGCCAGCAGCTTAAGTACTAGCGGGATCACAGATACGCAGTATTTT CASSLSTSGITDTQYF TRBJ2-3 TRBV7-9 - TRBD2
TGTGCCAGCAGCTTAGACGTTAATAACTATGGCTACACCTTC CASSLDVNNYGYTF TRBJ1-2 TRBV7-9 - -
TGTGCCATCTTAAACTTCGCGGGGGGGGGCGATACGCAGTATTTT CAILNFAGGGDTQYF TRBJ2-3 TRBV10-3 once TRBD2
TGTGCCAGTAGTATATCAGGGACAAATTCACCCCTCCACTTT CASSISGTNSPLHF TRBJ1-6 TRBV19 - -
TGTGCCAGCAGCGAGTGGCGGGGGGAGGTAGATGAGCAGTTCTTC CASSEWRGEVDEQFF TRBJ2-1 TRBV25-1 once TRBD2
TGTGCCAGCTCACCACCGTCCCAGGGGGAGACCCAGTACTTC CASSPPSQGETQYF TRBJ2-5 TRBV18 once -
TGTGCCAGCAGCTACAATGACGGGAATTCACCCCTCCACTTT CASSYNDGNSPLHF TRBJ1-6 TRBV9 - -